This TCR beta chain was found in a study of beta chain features in type 1 diabetes. The study, taken as a whole, reports: For patients and controls alike, PCR might favor shorter templates to the same degree. People with Type 1 diabetes carried modestly yet significantly shorter TCRB CDR3s in all four CD4+ subsets.

Expressed TCRB transcripts were sequenced, since all the RNA that had been isolated was reverse transcribed. The study sequenced naive, central memory and regulatory T cell samples to an average of around 3.4 million reads. Generated by immunoSEQ multiplex PCR, the TCRdb table keeps only in-frame clones and is missing some. The data show a few hundred thousand clones, with around 16% seen just once and under 0.02% held by the top ten. Germline values: CDR1 SSHAT, CDR2 FNYEAQ (reference sequence). Trimming stripped 5 bases from V and 0 bases from J, with 11 bases between. The CDR3 extends over 14 amino acids. This clone was observed once. Antigen unknown. Populations obtained by sorting all exceeded 98% purity.

What was sequenced was naive CD4+ T cells from blood. The chain has TRBV7-7 and TRBJ2-7; D may be TRBD1 (6 bases). This TCR was recovered from a woman between 18 and 29 years old in good health. The CDR3 DNA follows: TGTGCCAGCAGCCCAATGGACAGCTCCTACGAGCAGTACTTC. This gives the protein CASSPMDSSYEQYF.